The next 10 T cell receptor beta chains were all read from a single sample in a study of PD-1 blockade in classical Hodgkin lymphoma. TCRdb keeps only in-frame clones here, not all; method: immunoSEQ multiplex PCR. The data contain roughly 94,000 clones, roughly 91% of them singletons. Time point in this sample: cycle 4 day 1 (C4D1), after 5 to 7 weeks of nivolumab. There was relapse after autologous stem cell transplantation in every patient, and there was variation in brentuximab vedotin exposure. Material: peripheral blood mononuclear cells (PBMCs), obtained before the fourth cycle of nivolumab. The origin of the receptors is a human donor with classical Hodgkin lymphoma.

V usage is TRBV19 and J usage is TRBJ2-5; 12 positions agree with TRBD2. Trimming at V came to 5 bases and at J to 0 bases, leaving 4 bases not matched to a gene. This CDR3 comprises 16 residues. Germline V gene lookup returns CDR1 LNHDA and CDR2 SQIVND (reference sequence). CDR3 region: CASSSRTSGNQETQYF. As DNA, the CDR3 is TGTGCCAGTAGTTCCCGGACTAGCGGGAACCAAGAGACCCAGTACTTC.

The gene calls are TRBV29-1 and TRBJ2-3; D might be TRBD1 (5 bases). This CDR3 has 16 amino acids. The germline V and J ends were trimmed by 1 base and 3 bases, with 17 bases remaining between them. Germline values: CDR1 SQVTM, CDR2 ANQGSEA. The CDR3 loop is CSVEGSTRGGTDTQYF. The CDR3 DNA is TGCAGCGTTGAAGGGAGTACAAGGGGTGGTACAGATACGCAGTATTTT.

This chain joins TRBV13 and TRBJ2-1, with 8 bases identical to TRBD2. The germline gives CDR1 PRHDT, CDR2 FYEKMQ (reference sequence). V shed 5 bases, J shed 9 bases, and the junction held 12 bases outside the gene matches. This CDR3 contains 15 residues. CDR3 protein: CASSPRPGTSSEQFF. CDR3 nucleotide sequence: TGTGCCAGCAGCCCCCGCCCTGGGACTAGTAGTGAGCAGTTCTTC.

The V and J genes are TRBV10-3 and TRBJ2-2; 7 bases are a match to TRBD2. Germline-derived CDR1 and CDR2 are ENHRY and SYGVKD. CDR3 size: 17 residues. Trimming at V came to 5 bases and at J to 6 bases, leaving 15 bases not matched to a gene. CDR3 residues: CAISPTPPSGGPGELFF. Here the CDR3 DNA reads TGTGCCATCAGTCCGACACCGCCTAGCGGAGGACCCGGGGAGCTGTTTTTT.

The rearrangement links TRBV18 to TRBJ1-3; no reliable D call. CDR1 is KGHSH, CDR2 LQKENI, per germline. CDR3 size: 17 residues. V was trimmed by 2 bases and J by 0 bases, leaving 14 bases between them. The CDR3 protein is CASSPTQPGVSGNTIYF. The DNA of the CDR3 is TGTGCCAGCTCACCAACACAACCCGGGGTCTCTGGAAACACCATATATTTT.

The CDR3 DNA reads as TGTGCCAGCAGTGGAACCGGACGGCGTGAAGCTTTCTTT. Protein: CASSGTGRREAFF. The chain joins TRBV6-5 to TRBJ1-1; D uncertain. Trimming cost V 5 bases and J 7 bases, with 14 bases left between them. The CDR3 totals 13 residues. The germline CDR1 and CDR2 sequences are MNHEY and SVGAGI.

This chain joins TRBV28 and TRBJ2-7; unclear D gene. The CDR3 has 13 amino acids. Trimming removed 6 bases from V and 4 bases from J, with 13 bases in between. The germline CDR1 and CDR2 sequences are MDHEN and SYDVKM. The CDR3 protein is CASRGSWDYEQYF. CDR3 nucleotides: TGTGCCAGCAGGGGGTCCTGGGATTACGAGCAGTACTTC.

The rearrangement joins TRBV27 to TRBJ2-5; D ambiguous. The V gene lost 4 bases and the J gene lost 5 bases, with 8 bases spanning the gap. CDR1 and CDR2 from the germline V gene are MNHEY and SMNVEV (reference sequence). CDR3 length: 12 amino acids. CDR3 bases: TGTGCCAGCAGTTCCATGGCGGAGACCCAGTACTTC. This gives the protein CASSSMAETQYF.

The rearrangement uses TRBV19 and TRBJ2-7, with 9 bases matching TRBD2. Germline V gives CDR1 LNHDA, CDR2 SQIVND (reference sequence). Trimming took 10 bases from V and 7 from J; bases not matched to a gene: 11. The CDR3 spans 13 residues. The CDR3 nucleotides are TGTGCCACGCAACTAGCGGGCGGGCGGGAGCAGTACTTC. It specifies CATQLAGGREQYF.

This clone has a handful of counts. The chain combines TRBV28 with TRBJ1-5; 9 bases align to TRBD1. V shed 3 bases, J shed 6 bases, and the junction held 9 bases outside the gene matches. The CDR3 totals 16 residues. CDR1 is MDHEN, CDR2 SYDVKM, per germline. The CDR3 nucleotides are TGTGCCAGCAGTTTGGATACAGGGGGCGCGGGTCAGCCCCAGCATTTT. This codes for CASSLDTGGAGQPQHF.